This TCR beta chain was captured in a study of radiotherapy plus CTLA-4 blockade in lung cancer. Assay used: immunoSEQ multiplex PCR; TCRdb lists only in-frame clones, some missing. This sample yields 80,000 or so clones, of which around 79% are seen a single time; under 5% belongs to the top ten. Focal radiation plus CTLA-4 blockade with ipilimumab was administered to patients who had chemo-refractory metastatic non-small-cell lung cancer. Turning to this clone: The target antigen is unknown.

Study outcomes and limitations: Expansion in blood of tumor-derived TCR clones was seen after radiotherapy plus ipilimumab.

CDR1 and CDR2 (germline): SGHVS, FNYEAQ. V shed 1 base and J shed 8 bases, with 14 bases lying between them. The CDR3 extends over 15 amino acids. This sequence joins TRBV7-6 and TRBJ1-4; D is ambiguous. The receptor comes from a human donor with non-small cell lung cancer who had a partial response to radiotherapy plus ipilimumab. Some clones in this sample may be carry-over from other donors' samples. The sample in question was peripheral blood, obtained from a patient treated with radiotherapy plus ipilimumab. The CDR3 nucleotides read TGTGCCAGCAGCTTAGTGAATGCTGGAGGGGAAAAACTGTTTTTT. This gives the protein CASSLVNAGGEKLFF.